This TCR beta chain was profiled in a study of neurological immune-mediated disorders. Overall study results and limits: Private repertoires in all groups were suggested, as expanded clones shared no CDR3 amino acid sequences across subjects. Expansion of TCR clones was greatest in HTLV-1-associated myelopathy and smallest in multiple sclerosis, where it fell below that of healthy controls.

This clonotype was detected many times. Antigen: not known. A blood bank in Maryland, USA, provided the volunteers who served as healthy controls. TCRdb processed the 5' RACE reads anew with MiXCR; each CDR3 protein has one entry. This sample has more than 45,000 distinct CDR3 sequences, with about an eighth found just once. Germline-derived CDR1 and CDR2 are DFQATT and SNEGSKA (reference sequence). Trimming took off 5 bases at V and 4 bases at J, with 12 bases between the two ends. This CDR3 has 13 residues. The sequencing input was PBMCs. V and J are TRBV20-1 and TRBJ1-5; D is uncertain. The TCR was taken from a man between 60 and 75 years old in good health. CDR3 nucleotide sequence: TGCAGTGCTTTCCAGGCAGGTAATCAGCCCCAGCATTTT. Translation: CSAFQAGNQPQHF.